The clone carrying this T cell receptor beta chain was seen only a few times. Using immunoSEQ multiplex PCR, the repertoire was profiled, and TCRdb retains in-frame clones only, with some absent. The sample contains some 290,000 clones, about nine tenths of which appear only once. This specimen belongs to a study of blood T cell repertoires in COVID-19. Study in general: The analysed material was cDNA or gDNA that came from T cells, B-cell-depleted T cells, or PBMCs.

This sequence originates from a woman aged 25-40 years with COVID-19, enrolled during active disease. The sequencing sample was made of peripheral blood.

The CDR3 coding sequence is TGTGCCTGGACGGTCTCCTCTGGAAACACCATATATTTT. This encodes CAWTVSSGNTIYF. The chain carries TRBV30 and TRBJ1-3; no clear D. This CDR3 contains 13 residues. Trimming took off 4 bases at V and 0 bases at J, with 7 bases between the two ends. The germline V gene has CDR1 GTSNPN and CDR2 SVGIG (reference sequence).